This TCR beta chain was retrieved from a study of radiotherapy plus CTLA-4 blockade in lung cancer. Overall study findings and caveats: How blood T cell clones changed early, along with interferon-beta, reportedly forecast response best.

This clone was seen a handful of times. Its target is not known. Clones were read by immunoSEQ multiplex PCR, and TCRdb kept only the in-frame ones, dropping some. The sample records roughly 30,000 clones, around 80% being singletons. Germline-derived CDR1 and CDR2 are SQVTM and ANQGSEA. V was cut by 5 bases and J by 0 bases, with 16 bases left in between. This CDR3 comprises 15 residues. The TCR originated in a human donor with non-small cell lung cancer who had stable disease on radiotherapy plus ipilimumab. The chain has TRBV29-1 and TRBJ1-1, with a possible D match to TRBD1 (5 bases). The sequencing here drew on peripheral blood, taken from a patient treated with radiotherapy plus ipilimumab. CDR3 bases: TGCAGCGTTCTCGATTACAGGCCCATGAACACTGAAGCTTTCTTT. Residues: CSVLDYRPMNTEAFF.